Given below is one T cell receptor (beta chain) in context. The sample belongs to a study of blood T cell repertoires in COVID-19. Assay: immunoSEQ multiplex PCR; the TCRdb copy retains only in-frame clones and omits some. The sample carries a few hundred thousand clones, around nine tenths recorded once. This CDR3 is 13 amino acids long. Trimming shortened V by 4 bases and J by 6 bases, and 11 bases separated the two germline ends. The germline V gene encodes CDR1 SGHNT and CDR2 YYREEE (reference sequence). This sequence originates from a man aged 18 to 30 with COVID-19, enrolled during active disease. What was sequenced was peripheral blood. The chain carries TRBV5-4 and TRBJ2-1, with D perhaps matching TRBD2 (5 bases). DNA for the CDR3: TGTGCCAGCAGCCCGCCGGGATCCAATGAGCAGTTCTTC. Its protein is CASSPPGSNEQFF.